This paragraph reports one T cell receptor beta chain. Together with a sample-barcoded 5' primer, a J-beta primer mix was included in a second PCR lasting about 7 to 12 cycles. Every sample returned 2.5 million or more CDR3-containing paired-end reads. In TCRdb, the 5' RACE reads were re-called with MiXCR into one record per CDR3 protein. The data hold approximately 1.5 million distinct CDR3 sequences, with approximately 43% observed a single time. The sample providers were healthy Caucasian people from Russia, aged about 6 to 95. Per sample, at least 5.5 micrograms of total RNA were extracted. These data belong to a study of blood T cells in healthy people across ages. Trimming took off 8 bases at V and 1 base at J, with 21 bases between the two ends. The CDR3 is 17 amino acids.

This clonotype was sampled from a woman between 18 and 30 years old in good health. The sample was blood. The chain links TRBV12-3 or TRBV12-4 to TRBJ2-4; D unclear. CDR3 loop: CASSVRVLEKAKNIQYF. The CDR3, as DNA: TGTGCCAGCTCTGTCCGGGTTTTAGAAAAGGCCAAAAACATTCAGTACTTC.